The rows below give T cell receptor beta chains drawn from one sample of a study of blood T cells in healthy people across ages. TCRdb independently ran MiXCR on the 5' RACE reads; one entry per CDR3 protein. Here the sample spans about 1.8 million distinct CDR3 sequences, around half being singletons. The specimen was blood. These receptors were collected from a woman aged 40 to 50 in good health. Each CDR3 is given with its conserved first and last residue. The D gene is left open where the match is weak. Only part of the rows carry a size: once, few, many, or a class if the clone is expanded.

-	TRBV28	15	TRBJ2-5	TRBD2	CASSPPLAGGPTQYF	TGTGCCAGCAGTCCCCCACTAGCGGGGGGCCCCACCCAGTACTTC
-	TRBV5-6	16	TRBJ2-1	TRBD2	CASSLEAGGLYNEQFF	TGTGCCAGCAGCTTGGAAGCGGGGGGGCTCTACAATGAGCAGTTCTTC
few	TRBV4-3	15	TRBJ1-1	-	CASSEVPDQNTEAFF	TGCGCCAGCAGCGAAGTCCCCGACCAGAACACTGAAGCTTTCTTT
few	TRBV24-1	16	TRBJ2-1	-	CATSDGGASSYNEQFF	TGTGCCACCAGTGATGGTGGGGCCAGCTCCTACAATGAGCAGTTCTTC
-	TRBV20-1	14	TRBJ2-3	-	CSARFQSSTDTQYF	TGCAGTGCTAGGTTCCAGTCTAGCACAGATACGCAGTATTTT
-	TRBV6-6	15	TRBJ1-1	-	CASSYERPGRAEAFF	TGTGCCAGCAGTTATGAGCGCCCAGGGAGGGCTGAAGCTTTCTTT
-	TRBV4-2	15	TRBJ1-2	-	CASSPLDGGVYGYTF	TGTGCCAGCAGCCCCCTCGATGGGGGAGTCTATGGCTACACCTTC
few	TRBV3-1	21	TRBJ2-5	-	CASSQDLGGNVRENLQETQYF	TGTGCCAGCAGCCAAGATCTAGGGGGGAACGTCAGGGAAAACCTCCAAGAGACCCAGTACTTC
-	TRBV19	12	TRBJ1-1	-	CASSRGVLEAFF	TGTGCCTCTAGCCGGGGTGTACTTGAAGCTTTCTTT
-	TRBV6-1	15	TRBJ1-1	TRBD1	CASSHRQGARTEAFF	TGTGCCAGCAGTCACAGACAGGGGGCTCGAACTGAAGCTTTCTTT
-	TRBV15	19	TRBJ2-3	TRBD2	CATSRDRSGGLPGTDTQYF	TGTGCCACCAGCAGAGATCGTAGCGGGGGGCTCCCTGGCACAGATACGCAGTATTTT
-	TRBV4-1	16	TRBJ1-4	TRBD1	CASSPAQGATSEKLFF	TGCGCCAGCAGCCCTGCACAGGGGGCAACTAGTGAAAAACTGTTTTTT
once	TRBV20-1	20	TRBJ2-6	TRBD1	CSAKDRDRGSRRAGANVLTF	TGCAGTGCTAAAGATCGGGACAGGGGGTCTCGGAGGGCTGGGGCCAACGTCCTGACTTTC
few	TRBV6-6	12	TRBJ1-2	-	CASRAGSYGYTF	TGTGCCAGCCGGGCGGGCAGTTATGGCTACACCTTC
-	TRBV5-6	14	TRBJ2-5	-	CASSFRVAQETQYF	TGTGCCAGCAGCTTTCGGGTAGCGCAAGAGACCCAGTACTTC
once	TRBV10-3	15	TRBJ2-1	TRBD1	CAISDAGTANNEQFF	TGTGCCATCAGTGATGCCGGGACAGCTAACAATGAGCAGTTCTTC
few	TRBV12-3/TRBV12-4	13	TRBJ2-5	-	CASSLFWGETQYF	TGTGCCAGCAGTTTATTCTGGGGGGAGACCCAGTACTTC
-	TRBV2	14	TRBJ1-1	TRBD1	CASRPTGDPAEAFF	TGTGCCAGCAGACCGACAGGGGACCCTGCTGAAGCTTTCTTT
-	TRBV6-6	15	TRBJ2-3	-	CASSRGRPSTDTQYF	TGTGCCAGCAGTAGGGGACGCCCTAGCACAGATACGCAGTATTTT
-	TRBV24-1	15	TRBJ2-3	TRBD2	CATSRPSGVGDTQYF	TGTGCCACCAGCCGACCTAGCGGGGTTGGAGATACGCAGTATTTT
few	TRBV7-9	16	TRBJ2-3	TRBD1	CASSKRTGRWADTQYF	TGTGCCAGCAGTAAACGGACAGGGAGGTGGGCAGATACGCAGTATTTT
-	TRBV13	14	TRBJ2-1	-	CASSPGPDYDEQFF	TGTGCCAGCAGCCCGGGTCCTGATTACGATGAGCAGTTCTTC
-	TRBV28	13	TRBJ2-5	TRBD2	CAILKAGRETQYF	TGTGCCATCCTGAAAGCGGGGAGAGAGACCCAGTACTTC
-	TRBV20-1	14	TRBJ2-1	-	CSARARQPYNEQFF	TGCAGTGCTAGAGCTCGCCAGCCCTACAATGAGCAGTTCTTC
-	TRBV7-2	16	TRBJ2-3	TRBD2	CASSKRDSRSTDTQYF	TGTGCCAGCAGCAAGCGGGACTCGAGAAGCACAGATACGCAGTATTTT